This record concerns one T cell receptor beta chain sequence. The antigen is unknown. These data belong to a study of identical twins. Whole-study results and caveats: With abundant cord blood beta clonotypes, insertions were fewer; memory repertoires showed no such pattern.

TCRdb re-analysed the 5' RACE reads in MiXCR, keeping a single row per CDR3 protein. The table has hundreds of thousands of distinct CDR3 sequences, 20% to 25% seen once; the top ten hold over 2.5%. The same sample was also used in a study of T cells expressing NK-cell markers. That report adds: Seven HCMV-seropositive donors and one seronegative donor made up the eight sequenced donors. Roughly six donors carried dominant NKG2C+ clonotypes that made up roughly 1.0-7.5% of their CD8+ T cells.

The sample consisted of CD4+ T cells sorted from blood. The receptor was derived from a woman between 18 and 29 years old in good health.

CDR3 amino acids: CSAREGTGTQYF. For the CDR3, the DNA is TGCAGTGCTAGAGAAGGGACAGGGACCCAGTACTTC. The V call is TRBV20-1, the J call TRBJ2-5; TRBD1 agrees at 8 bases. The CDR3 covers 12 residues. Germline V gene sequence: CDR1 DFQATT, CDR2 SNEGSKA (reference sequence). The ends lost 0 bases at V and 7 bases at J; junction bases unmatched: 1.